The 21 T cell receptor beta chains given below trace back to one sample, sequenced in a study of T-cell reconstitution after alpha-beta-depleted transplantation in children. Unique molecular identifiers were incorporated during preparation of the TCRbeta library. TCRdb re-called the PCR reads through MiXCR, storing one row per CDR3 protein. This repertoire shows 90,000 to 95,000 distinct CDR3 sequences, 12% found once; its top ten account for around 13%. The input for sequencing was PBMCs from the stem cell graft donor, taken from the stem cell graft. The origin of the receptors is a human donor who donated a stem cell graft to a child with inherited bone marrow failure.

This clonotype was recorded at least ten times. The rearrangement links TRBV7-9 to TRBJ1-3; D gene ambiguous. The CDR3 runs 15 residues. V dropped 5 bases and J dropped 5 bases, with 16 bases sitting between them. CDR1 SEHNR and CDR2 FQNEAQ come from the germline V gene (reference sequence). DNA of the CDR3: TGTGCCAGCAGCGCCCCGATGAGGCTTCGAAACACCATATATTTT. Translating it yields CASSAPMRLRNTIYF.

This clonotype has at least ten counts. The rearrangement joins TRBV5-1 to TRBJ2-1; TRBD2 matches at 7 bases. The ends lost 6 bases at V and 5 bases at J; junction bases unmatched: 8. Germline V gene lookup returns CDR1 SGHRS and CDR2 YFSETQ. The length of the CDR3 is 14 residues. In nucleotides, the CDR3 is TGCGCCAGCAAGGAGAGCGGGACCCACAATGAGCAGTTCTTC. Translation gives CASKESGTHNEQFF.

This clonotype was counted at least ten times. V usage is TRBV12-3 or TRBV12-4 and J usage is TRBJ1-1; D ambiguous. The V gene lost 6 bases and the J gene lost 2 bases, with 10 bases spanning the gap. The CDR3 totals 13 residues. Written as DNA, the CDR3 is TGTGCCAGCAGCGGTCTGTCAAACACTGAAGCTTTCTTT. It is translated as CASSGLSNTEAFF.

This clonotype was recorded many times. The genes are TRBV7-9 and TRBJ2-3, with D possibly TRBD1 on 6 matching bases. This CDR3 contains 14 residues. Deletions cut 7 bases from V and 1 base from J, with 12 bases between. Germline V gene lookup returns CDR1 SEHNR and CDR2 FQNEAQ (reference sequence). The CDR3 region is CASTWGPGTDTQYF. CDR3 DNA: TGTGCCAGCACCTGGGGGCCCGGCACAGATACGCAGTATTTT.

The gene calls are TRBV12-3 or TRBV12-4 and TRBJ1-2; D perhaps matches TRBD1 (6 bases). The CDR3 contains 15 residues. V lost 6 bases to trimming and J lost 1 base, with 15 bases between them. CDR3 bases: TGTGCCAGCAGCTCGCAGGGGCATCATAACTATGGCTACACCTTC. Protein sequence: CASSSQGHHNYGYTF.

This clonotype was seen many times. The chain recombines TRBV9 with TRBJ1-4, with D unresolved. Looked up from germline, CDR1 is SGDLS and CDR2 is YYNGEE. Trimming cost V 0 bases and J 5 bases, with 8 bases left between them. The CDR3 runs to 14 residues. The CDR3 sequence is CASSVGGFNEKLFF. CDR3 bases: TGTGCCAGCAGCGTAGGAGGATTCAATGAAAAACTGTTTTTT.

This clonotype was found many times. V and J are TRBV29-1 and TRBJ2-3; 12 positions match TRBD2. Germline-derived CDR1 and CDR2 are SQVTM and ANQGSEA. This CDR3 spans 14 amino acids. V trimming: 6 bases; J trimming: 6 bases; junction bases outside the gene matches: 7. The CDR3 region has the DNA TGCAGCGTCCTAGCGGGAGGGTTTTTGGATACGCAGTATTTT. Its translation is CSVLAGGFLDTQYF.

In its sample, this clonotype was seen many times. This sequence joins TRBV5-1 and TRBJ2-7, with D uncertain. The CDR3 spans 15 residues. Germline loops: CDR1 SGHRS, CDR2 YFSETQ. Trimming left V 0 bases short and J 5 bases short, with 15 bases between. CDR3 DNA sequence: TGCGCCAGCAGCTTGGTAGGCAGGTCAGTGGACGAGCAGTACTTC. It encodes CASSLVGRSVDEQYF. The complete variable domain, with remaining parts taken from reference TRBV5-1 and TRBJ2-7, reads KAGVTQTPRYLIKTRGQQVTLSCSPISGHRSVSWYQQTPGQGLQFLFEYFSETQRNKGNFPGRFSGRQFSNSRSEMNVSTLELGDSALYLCASSLVGRSVDEQYFGPGTRLTVT.

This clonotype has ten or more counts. The DNA for the CDR3 is TGCAGTGCTAGGGTTGGAGGCTTTCAGCCCCAGCATTTT. This sequence encodes CSARVGGFQPQHF. The chain employs TRBV20-1 and TRBJ1-5; no clear D gene. Trimming took off 3 bases at V and 6 bases at J, with 12 bases between the two ends. There are 13 residues in the CDR3. Germline V gene data show CDR1 as DFQATT and CDR2 as SNEGSKA (reference sequence).

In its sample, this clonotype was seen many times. CDR3 bases: TGTGCCAGCAGTGACACCGGGGAGCTGTTTTTT. Translating gives CASSDTGELFF. J is TRBJ2-2 and V is TRBV6-5; unclear D gene. The V end lost 5 bases, the J end lost 3 bases, and 1 base lay between the germline ends. Germline V CDR1 and CDR2: MNHEY, SVGAGI. The CDR3 runs 11 residues.

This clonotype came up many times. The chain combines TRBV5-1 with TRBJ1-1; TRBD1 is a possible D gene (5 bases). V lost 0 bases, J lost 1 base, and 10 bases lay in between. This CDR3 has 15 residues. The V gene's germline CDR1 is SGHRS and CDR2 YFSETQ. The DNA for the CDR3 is TGCGCCAGCAGCTTGGCCGGACACCGGAACACTGAAGCTTTCTTT. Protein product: CASSLAGHRNTEAFF.

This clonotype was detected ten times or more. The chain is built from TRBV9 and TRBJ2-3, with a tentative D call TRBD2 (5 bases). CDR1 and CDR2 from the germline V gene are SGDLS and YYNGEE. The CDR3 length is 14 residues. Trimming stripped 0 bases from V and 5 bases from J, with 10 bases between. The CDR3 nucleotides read TGTGCCAGCAGCGTAGAGAATGCGGGAGATACGCAGTATTTT. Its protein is CASSVENAGDTQYF.

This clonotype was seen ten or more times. The CDR3 nucleotides are TGTGCCAGCAGCCGAGCCCCGAACACTGAAGCTTTCTTT. Translated: CASSRAPNTEAFF. The chain links TRBV12-3 or TRBV12-4 to TRBJ1-1; no reliable D call. Trimming took off 6 bases at V and 1 base at J, with 9 bases between the two ends. This CDR3 has 13 amino acids.

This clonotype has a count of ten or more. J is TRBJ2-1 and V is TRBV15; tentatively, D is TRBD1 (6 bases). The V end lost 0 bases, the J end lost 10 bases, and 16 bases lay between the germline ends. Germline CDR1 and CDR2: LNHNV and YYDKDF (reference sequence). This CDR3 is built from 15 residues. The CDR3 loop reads CATSREGSVRGEQFF. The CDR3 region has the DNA TGTGCCACCAGCAGAGAAGGAAGCGTCAGGGGAGAGCAGTTCTTC.

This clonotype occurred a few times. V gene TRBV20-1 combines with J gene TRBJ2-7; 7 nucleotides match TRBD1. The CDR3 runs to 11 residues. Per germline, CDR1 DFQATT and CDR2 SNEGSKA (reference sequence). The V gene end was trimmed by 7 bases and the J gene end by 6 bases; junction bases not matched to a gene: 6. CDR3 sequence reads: CSGKGAVEQYF. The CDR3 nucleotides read TGCAGTGGAAAGGGGGCGGTCGAGCAGTACTTC.

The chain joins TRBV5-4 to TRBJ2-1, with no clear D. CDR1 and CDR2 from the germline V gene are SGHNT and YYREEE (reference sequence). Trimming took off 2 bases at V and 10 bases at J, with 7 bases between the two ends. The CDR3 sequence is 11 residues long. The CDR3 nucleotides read TGTGCCAGCAGCTTTGGTCCGGAGCAGTTCTTC. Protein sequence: CASSFGPEQFF.

CDR3 sequence: CASSLVDGGASNEQFF. The DNA for the CDR3 is TGTGCCAGCAGCTTAGTCGACGGGGGGGCGAGTAATGAGCAGTTCTTC. The chain joins TRBV11-1 to TRBJ2-1; 8 bases match TRBD2. This CDR3 has 16 amino acids. Trimming removed 1 base from V and 7 bases from J; junction bases left unmatched: 9. Germline V gives CDR1 SGHAT, CDR2 FQDESV (reference sequence).

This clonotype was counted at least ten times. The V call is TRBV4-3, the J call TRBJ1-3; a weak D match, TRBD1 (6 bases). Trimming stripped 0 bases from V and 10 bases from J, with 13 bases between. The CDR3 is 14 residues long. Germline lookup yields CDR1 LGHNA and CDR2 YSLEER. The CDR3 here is CASSQDKTGQTIYF. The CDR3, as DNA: TGCGCCAGCAGCCAAGATAAAACAGGGCAGACCATATATTTT.

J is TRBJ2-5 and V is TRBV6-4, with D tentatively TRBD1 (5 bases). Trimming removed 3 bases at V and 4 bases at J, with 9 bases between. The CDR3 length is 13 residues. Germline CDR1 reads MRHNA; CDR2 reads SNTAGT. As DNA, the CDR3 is TGTGCCAGCAGTGATCGGCAGGGAGAGACCCAGTACTTC. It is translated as CASSDRQGETQYF.

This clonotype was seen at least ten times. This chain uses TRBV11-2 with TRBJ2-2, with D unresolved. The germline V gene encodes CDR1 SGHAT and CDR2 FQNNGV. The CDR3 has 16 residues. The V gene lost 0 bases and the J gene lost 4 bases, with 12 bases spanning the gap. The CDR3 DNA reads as TGTGCCAGCAGCTTAGAACTCGGAGCCCTCACCGGGGAGCTGTTTTTT. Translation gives CASSLELGALTGELFF.

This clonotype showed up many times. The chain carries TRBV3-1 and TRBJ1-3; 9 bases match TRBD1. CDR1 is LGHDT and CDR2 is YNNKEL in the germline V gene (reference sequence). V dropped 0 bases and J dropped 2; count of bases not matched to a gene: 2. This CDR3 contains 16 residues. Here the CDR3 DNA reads TGTGCCAGCAGCCAAGAGGGGGACAGGGCTGGAAACACCATATATTTT. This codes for CASSQEGDRAGNTIYF.